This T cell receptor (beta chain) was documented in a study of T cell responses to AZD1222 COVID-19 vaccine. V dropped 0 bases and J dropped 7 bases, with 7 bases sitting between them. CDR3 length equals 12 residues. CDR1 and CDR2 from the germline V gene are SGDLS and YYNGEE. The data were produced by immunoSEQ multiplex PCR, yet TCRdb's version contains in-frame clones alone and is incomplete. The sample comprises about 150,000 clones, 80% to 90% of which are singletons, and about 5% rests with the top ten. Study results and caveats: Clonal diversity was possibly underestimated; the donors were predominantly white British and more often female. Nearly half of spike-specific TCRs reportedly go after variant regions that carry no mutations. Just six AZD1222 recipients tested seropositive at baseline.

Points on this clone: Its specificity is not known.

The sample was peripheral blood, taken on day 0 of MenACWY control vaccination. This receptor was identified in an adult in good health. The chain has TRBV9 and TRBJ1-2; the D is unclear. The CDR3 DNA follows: TGTGCCAGCAGCGTAGGTCCGGGTGGCTACACCTTC. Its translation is CASSVGPGGYTF.